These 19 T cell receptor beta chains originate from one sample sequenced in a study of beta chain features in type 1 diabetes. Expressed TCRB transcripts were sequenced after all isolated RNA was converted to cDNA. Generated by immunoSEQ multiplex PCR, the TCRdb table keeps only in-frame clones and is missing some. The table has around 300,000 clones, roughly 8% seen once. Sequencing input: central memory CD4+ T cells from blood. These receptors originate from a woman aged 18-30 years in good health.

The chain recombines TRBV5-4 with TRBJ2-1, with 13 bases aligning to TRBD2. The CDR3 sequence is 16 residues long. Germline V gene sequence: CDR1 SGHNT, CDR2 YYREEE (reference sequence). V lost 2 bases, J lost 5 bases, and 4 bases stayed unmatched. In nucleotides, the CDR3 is TGTGCCAGCAGCTTCGGGGGGACTAGCGGGGACAATGAGCAGTTCTTC. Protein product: CASSFGGTSGDNEQFF.

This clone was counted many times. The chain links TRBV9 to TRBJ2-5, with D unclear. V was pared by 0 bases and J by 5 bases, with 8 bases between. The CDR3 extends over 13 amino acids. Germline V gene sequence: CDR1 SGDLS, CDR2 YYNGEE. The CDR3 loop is CASSVASAETQYF. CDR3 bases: TGTGCCAGCAGCGTAGCCAGTGCGGAGACCCAGTACTTC.

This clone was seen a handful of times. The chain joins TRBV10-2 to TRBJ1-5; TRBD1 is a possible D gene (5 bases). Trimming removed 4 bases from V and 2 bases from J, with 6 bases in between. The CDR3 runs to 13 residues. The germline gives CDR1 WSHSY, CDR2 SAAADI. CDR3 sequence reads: CASSAQGNQPQHF. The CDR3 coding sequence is TGCGCCAGCAGTGCACAGGGCAATCAGCCCCAGCATTTT.

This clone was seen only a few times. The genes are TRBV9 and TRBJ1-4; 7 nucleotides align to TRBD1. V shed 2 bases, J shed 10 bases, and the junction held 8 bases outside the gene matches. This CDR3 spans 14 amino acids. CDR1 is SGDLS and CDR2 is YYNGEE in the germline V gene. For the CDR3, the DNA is TGTGCCAGCAGCGTTGGACAGGACCCTGGAAAACTGTTTTTT. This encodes CASSVGQDPGKLFF.

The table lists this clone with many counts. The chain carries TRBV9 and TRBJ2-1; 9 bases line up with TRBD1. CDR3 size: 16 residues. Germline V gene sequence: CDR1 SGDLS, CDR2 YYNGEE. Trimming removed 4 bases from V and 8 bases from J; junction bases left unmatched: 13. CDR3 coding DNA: TGTGCCAGCAGCTCGACGGGGGACAGGGTGGGATATGAGCAGTTCTTC. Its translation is CASSSTGDRVGYEQFF.

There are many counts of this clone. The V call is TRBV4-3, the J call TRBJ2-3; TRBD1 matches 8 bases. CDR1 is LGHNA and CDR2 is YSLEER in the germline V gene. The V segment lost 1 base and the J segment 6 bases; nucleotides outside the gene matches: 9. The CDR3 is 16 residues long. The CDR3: CASSQAATGVLDTQYF. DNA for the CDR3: TGCGCCAGCAGCCAAGCGGCGACAGGGGTACTGGATACGCAGTATTTT.

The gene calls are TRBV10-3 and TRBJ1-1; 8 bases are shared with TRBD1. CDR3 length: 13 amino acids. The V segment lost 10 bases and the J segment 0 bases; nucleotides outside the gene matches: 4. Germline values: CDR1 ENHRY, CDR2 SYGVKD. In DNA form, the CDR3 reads TGTGCCACCCTGGGACAGGTGAACACTGAAGCTTTCTTT. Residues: CATLGQVNTEAFF.

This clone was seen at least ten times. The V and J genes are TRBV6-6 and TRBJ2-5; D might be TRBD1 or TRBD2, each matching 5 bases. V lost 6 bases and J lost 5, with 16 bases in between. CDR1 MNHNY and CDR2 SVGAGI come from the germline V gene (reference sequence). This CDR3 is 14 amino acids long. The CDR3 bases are TGTGCCAGCAGGGGACCCATCGGTCGGGAGACCCAGTACTTC. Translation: CASRGPIGRETQYF.

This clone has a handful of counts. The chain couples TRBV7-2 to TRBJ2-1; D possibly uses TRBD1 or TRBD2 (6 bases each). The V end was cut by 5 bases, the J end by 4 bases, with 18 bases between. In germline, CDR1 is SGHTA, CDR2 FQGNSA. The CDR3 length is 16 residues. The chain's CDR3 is CASSRRGGSKYNEQFF. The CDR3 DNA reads TGTGCCAGCAGCAGGCGAGGGGGGAGTAAATACAATGAGCAGTTCTTC.

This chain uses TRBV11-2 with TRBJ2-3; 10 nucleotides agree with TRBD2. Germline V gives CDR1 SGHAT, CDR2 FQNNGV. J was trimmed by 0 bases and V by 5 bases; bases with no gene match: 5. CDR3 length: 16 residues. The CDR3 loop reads CASSVSGLASTDTQYF. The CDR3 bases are TGTGCCAGCAGCGTATCGGGACTAGCGAGCACAGATACGCAGTATTTT.

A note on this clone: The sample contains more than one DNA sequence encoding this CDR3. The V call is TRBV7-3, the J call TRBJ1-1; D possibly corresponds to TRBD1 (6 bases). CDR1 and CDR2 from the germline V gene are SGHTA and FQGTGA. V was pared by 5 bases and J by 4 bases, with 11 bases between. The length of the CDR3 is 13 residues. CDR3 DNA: TGTGCCAGCAGCCTCACAGGGACCACTGAAGCTTTCTTT. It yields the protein CASSLTGTTEAFF.

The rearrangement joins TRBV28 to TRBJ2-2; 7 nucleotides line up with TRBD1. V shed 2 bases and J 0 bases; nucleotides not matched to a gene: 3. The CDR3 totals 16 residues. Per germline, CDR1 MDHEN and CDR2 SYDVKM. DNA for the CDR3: TGTGCCAGCAGTTTAGCCGGGACAGCGAACACCGGGGAGCTGTTTTTT. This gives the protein CASSLAGTANTGELFF.

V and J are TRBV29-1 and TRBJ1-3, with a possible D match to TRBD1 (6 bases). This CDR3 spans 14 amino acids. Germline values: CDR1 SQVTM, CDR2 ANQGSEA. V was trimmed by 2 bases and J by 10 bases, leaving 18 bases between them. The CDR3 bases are TGCAGCGTTGAAATACAGGGCCATCTAAATACCATATATTTT. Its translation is CSVEIQGHLNTIYF. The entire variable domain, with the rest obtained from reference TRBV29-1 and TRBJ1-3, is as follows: SAVISQKPSRDICQRGTSLTIQCQVDSQVTMMFWYRQQPGQSLTLIATANQGSEATYESGFVIDKFPISRPNLTFSTLTVSNMSPEDSSIYLCSVEIQGHLNTIYFGEGSWLTVV.

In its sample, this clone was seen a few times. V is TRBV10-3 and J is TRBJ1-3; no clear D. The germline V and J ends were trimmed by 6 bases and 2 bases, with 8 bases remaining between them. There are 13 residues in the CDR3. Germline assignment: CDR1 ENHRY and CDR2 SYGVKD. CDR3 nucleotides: TGTGCCATCAGCACCGGACCTGGAAACACCATATATTTT. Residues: CAISTGPGNTIYF.

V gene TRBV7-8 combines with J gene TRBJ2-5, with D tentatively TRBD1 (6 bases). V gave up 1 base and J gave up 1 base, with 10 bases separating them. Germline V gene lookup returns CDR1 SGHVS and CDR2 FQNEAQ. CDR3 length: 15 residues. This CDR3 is CASSLGNRAQETQYF. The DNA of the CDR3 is TGTGCCAGCAGCTTAGGGAACAGGGCCCAAGAGACCCAGTACTTC.

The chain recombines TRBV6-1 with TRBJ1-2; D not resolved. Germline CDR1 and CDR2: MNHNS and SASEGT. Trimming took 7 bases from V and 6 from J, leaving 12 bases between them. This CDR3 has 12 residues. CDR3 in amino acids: CASTMVGNGYTF. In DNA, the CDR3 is TGTGCCAGCACTATGGTAGGGAATGGCTACACCTTC.

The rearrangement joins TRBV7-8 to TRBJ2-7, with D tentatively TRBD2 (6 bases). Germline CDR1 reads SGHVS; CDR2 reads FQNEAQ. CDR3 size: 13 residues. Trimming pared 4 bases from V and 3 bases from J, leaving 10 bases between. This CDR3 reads CASSSLGGYEQYF. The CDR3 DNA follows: TGTGCCAGCAGCTCCCTGGGGGGCTACGAGCAGTACTTC.

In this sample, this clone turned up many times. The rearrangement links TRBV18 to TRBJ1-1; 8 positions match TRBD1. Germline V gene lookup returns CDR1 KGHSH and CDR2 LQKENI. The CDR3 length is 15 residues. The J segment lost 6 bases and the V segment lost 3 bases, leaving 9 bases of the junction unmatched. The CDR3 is CASSPTEGQGPEAFF. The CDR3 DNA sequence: TGTGCCAGCTCACCGACCGAAGGACAGGGCCCTGAAGCTTTCTTT.

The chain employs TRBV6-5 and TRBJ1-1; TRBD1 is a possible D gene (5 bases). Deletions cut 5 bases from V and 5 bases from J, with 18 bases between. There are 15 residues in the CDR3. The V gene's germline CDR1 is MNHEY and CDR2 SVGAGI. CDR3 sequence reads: CASSVFQGSGTEAFF. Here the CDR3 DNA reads TGTGCCAGCAGTGTGTTTCAGGGATCGGGTACTGAAGCTTTCTTT.